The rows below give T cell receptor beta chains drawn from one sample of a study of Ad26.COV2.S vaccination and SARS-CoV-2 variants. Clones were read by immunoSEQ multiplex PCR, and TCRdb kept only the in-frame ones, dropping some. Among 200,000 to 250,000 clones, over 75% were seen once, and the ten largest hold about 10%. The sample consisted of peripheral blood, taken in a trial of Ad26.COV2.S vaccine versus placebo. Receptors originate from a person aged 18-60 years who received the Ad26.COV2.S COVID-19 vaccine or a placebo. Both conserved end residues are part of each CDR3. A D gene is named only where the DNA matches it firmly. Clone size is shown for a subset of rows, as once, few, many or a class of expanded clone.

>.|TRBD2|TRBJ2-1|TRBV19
TGTGCCAGTAGTATCTCAATCGGGCGGACGGGACTAGCGGCTAACAATGAGCAGTTCTTC
CASSISIGRTGLAANNEQFF
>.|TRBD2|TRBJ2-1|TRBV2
TGTGCCAGCAGGCTAGGGGGGGCTAGCGGGGACAATGAGCAGTTCTTC
CASRLGGASGDNEQFF
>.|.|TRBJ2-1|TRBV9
TGTGCCAGCAGCGGCCATGATAGCTCCTACAATGAGCAGTTCTTC
CASSGHDSSYNEQFF
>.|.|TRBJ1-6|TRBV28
TGTGCCAGCAGGAAAGGGGCCTTCCGGAATTCACCCCTCCACTTT
CASRKGAFRNSPLHF
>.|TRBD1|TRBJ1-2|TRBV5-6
TGTGCCAGCAACAATGCGGACAGGGGGTATCATGGCTACACCTTC
CASNNADRGYHGYTF
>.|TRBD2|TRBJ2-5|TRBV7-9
TGTGCCAGCAGCCATGGGACTAGCGGGAGTACTCGAGAGACCCAGTACTTC
CASSHGTSGSTRETQYF
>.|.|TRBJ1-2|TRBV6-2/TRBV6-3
TGTGCCAGCAGTCTAAGGGGGGAATGGAATGGCTACACCTTC
CASSLRGEWNGYTF
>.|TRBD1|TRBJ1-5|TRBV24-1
TGTGCCACCTCACAGACAGGGAACAATCAGCCCCAGCATTTT
CATSQTGNNQPQHF
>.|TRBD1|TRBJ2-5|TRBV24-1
TGTGCCACCAGTGACCGGGACAGGGGACGGACAAGGGAGACCCAGTACTTC
CATSDRDRGRTRETQYF
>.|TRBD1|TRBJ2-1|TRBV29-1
TGCAGCGGGACGGGACAGGGGGTCACGAATGAGCAGTTCTTC
CSGTGQGVTNEQFF
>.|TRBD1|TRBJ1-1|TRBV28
TGTGCCAGCAGGGGGACAGGGTCCATGAACACTGAAGCTTTCTTT
CASRGTGSMNTEAFF
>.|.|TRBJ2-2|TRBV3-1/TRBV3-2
TGTGCCAGCAGCCAAGATCTCTTGACGAACACCGGGGAGCTGTTTTTT
CASSQDLLTNTGELFF
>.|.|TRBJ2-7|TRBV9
TGTGCCAGCAGCGTAGGAGCAGGGGACGAGCAGTACTTC
CASSVGAGDEQYF
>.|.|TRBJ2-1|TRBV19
TGTGCCAGTAGTTCACCGGGACTTAAAAATGAGCAGTTCTTC
CASSSPGLKNEQFF
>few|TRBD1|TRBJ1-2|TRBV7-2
TGTGCCAGCAGCTTAGGCAGGGGGCTTAACTATGGCTACACCTTC
CASSLGRGLNYGYTF
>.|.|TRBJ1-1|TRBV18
TGTGCCACTACACCTTTGAACACTGAAGCTTTCTTT
CATTPLNTEAFF